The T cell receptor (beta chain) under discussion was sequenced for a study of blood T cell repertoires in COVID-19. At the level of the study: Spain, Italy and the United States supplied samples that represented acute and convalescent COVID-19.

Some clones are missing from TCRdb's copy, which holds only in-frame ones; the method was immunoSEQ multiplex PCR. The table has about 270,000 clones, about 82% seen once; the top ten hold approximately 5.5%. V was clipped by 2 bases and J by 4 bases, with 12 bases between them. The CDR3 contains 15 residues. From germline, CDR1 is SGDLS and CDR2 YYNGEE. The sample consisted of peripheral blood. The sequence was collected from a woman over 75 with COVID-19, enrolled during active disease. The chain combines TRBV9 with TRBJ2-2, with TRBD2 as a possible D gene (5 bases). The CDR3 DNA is TGTGCCAGCAGCGTTAACGGGGATGGCACCGGGGAGCTGTTTTTT. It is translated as CASSVNGDGTGELFF. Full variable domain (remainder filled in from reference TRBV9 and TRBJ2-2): DSGVTQTPKHLITATGQRVTLRCSPRSGDLSVYWYQQSLDQGLQFLIQYYNGEERAKGNILERFSAQQFPDLHSELNLSSLELGDSALYFCASSVNGDGTGELFFGEGSRLTVL.